These 5 T cell receptor beta chains share one sample of origin, sequenced in a study of patients with pleural tuberculosis. TCRdb independently ran MiXCR on the reads; one entry per CDR3 protein. The sample holds 45,000 to 60,000 distinct CDR3 sequences, approximately 7.5% seen once. The receptors here all came from a human donor with pleural tuberculosis.

A note on this clonotype: A much larger clone sits a single nucleotide away, making a read error possible. The chain is built from TRBV11-1 and TRBJ2-1; a weak D match, TRBD2 (5 bases). Deletions cut 1 base from V and 7 bases from J, with 5 bases between. CDR1 is SGHAT and CDR2 is FQDESV in the germline V gene (reference sequence). The CDR3 loop spans 12 amino acids. The CDR3 sequence: CASSLGTNEQFF. CDR3 nucleotide sequence: TGTGCCAGCAGCTTAGGGACTAATGAGCAGTTCTTC.

Details on this clonotype: This sequence may be a read error, since a much larger clone differs from it by one base. The chain has TRBV5-1 and TRBJ1-1, with D possibly TRBD1 on 6 matching bases. V was clipped by 2 bases and J by 8 bases, with 16 bases between them. The V gene's germline CDR1 is SGHRS and CDR2 YFSETQ. This CDR3 is built from 14 residues. CDR3 sequence (DNA): TGCGCCAGCAGCTTCACAGGGACCCGTGAAGAAGCTTTCTTT. Its translation is CASSFTGTREEAFF.

In this sample, this clonotype turned up many times. V and J are TRBV20-1 and TRBJ2-1; no clear D. Germline V lookup: CDR1 DFQATT, CDR2 SNEGSKA (reference sequence). The CDR3 is 13 amino acids. Trimming took 6 bases from V and 4 from J, leaving 13 bases between them. The CDR3 sequence is CSAKVSGYNEQFF. The CDR3 DNA sequence: TGCAGTGCAAAGGTTTCTGGATACAATGAGCAGTTCTTC.

This clonotype was observed at least ten times. This chain links TRBV4-1 with TRBJ1-6, with D unresolved. This CDR3 region has 16 residues. V lost 0 bases to trimming and J lost 5 bases, with 11 bases between them. Per the germline V gene, CDR1 is MGHRA and CDR2 is YSYEKL. CDR3 bases: TGCGCCAGCAGCCAAGATTTGGGTTACAATAATTCACCCCTCCACTTT. Protein sequence: CASSQDLGYNNSPLHF.

This clonotype was counted ten times or more. The V call is TRBV27, the J call TRBJ1-5, with D possibly being TRBD1 (5 bases). The length of the CDR3 is 14 residues. The germline CDR1 and CDR2 sequences are MNHEY and SMNVEV (reference sequence). V was clipped by 7 bases and J by 0 bases, with 10 bases between them. The DNA of the CDR3 is TGTGCCAGCAAGAACCAGGGTAGCAATCAGCCCCAGCATTTT. This encodes CASKNQGSNQPQHF.